This TCR beta chain was obtained from a study of T cells in Graves' hyperthyroidism and ophthalmopathy. Study in general: Peripheral blood draws took place at initial diagnosis, ahead of any treatment. Broader study findings: Ophthalmopathy was predicted by the model a median of roughly 6.6 months ahead of onset. Most thyroid clonotypes that were expanded above 0.001 also turned up in blood.

This clonotype was found many times. Antigen unknown. TCR beta CDR3 region amplification was performed from RNA transcripts. The TCR CDR3 was amplified in a first-round RT-PCR using the HTBI primer set. A single record per CDR3 protein comes from TCRdb applying MiXCR to the multiplex PCR reads. This sample has 550,000 to 600,000 distinct CDR3 sequences, with approximately 14% found just once. Extraction of PBMCs used approximately 10 ml of fresh peripheral blood. Trimming removed 1 base from V and 3 bases from J, with 16 bases in between. The CDR3 is 16 residues long. Germline V gene lookup returns CDR1 GTSNPN and CDR2 SVGIG (reference sequence).

The genes are TRBV30 and TRBJ2-1; D is tentatively TRBD1 or TRBD2 (6 bases each). Sequenced sample: blood. The receptor was derived from a woman younger than 35 with Graves' ophthalmopathy. CDR3 bases: TGTGCCTGGAGTGAAAGGGGGGCGGATTTCTACAATGAGCAGTTCTTC. The encoded protein is CAWSERGADFYNEQFF.